The entry that follows covers one T cell receptor (beta chain) sequence. Source study methods: For nucleated cells, counts were estimated from reference gene primer amplification. The assay was immunoSEQ multiplex PCR, and TCRdb's table has in-frame clones only and misses some. D and trimming were read from the DNA, whereas the V and J calls and clone size are those reported in that table. The sample holds about 90,000 clones; 75% to 90% are singletons and the top ten take 0.95% to 1.5%. CDR1 is MGHRA and CDR2 is YSYEKL in the germline V gene. The CDR3 runs 15 residues. V gave up 4 bases and J gave up 3 bases; unmatched junction bases: 5. These data originate in a study of blood T cell repertoires in COVID-19. Study in general: Spain, Italy and the United States supplied samples that represented acute and convalescent COVID-19.

The source of this sequence is a man older than 75 with active or convalescent COVID-19. Specimen: peripheral blood. The V gene is TRBV4-1, the J gene TRBJ2-3; the match to TRBD2 covers 9 bases. CDR3 in amino acids: CASSRLAGVTDTQYF. CDR3 DNA: TGCGCCAGCAGCCGATTAGCGGGAGTGACAGATACGCAGTATTTT.